These 2 T cell receptor beta chains were all obtained from the same sample, sequenced in a study of blood T cells in healthy people across ages. Combining a sample-barcoded 5' primer with a J-beta primer mix, a second PCR ran for about 7 to 12 cycles. MiXCR, run by TCRdb on the 5' RACE reads, gives a single entry per CDR3 protein. The data hold 730,000 or so distinct CDR3 sequences, with 40% to 45% observed a single time. The sequenced sample consisted of blood. All receptors derive from a woman aged 60-70 years in good health.

This clonotype was found a few times. This chain uses TRBV20-1 with TRBJ2-7; 8 positions match TRBD2. CDR1 and CDR2 from the germline V gene are DFQATT and SNEGSKA (reference sequence). J gave up 2 bases and V 3 bases, and 3 bases lay outside the gene matches. The length of the CDR3 is 13 residues. In nucleotides, the CDR3 is TGCAGTGCTAGCGGGGGGGCCCCCTACGAGCAGTACTTC. It codes for CSASGGAPYEQYF.

The rearrangement joins TRBV20-1 to TRBJ2-2, with D perhaps matching TRBD1 or TRBD2 (5 bases each). Germline loops: CDR1 DFQATT, CDR2 SNEGSKA (reference sequence). V was pared by 3 bases and J by 0 bases, with 11 bases between. This CDR3 is built from 15 residues. This CDR3 is CSARRGSANTGELFF. The CDR3 DNA sequence: TGCAGTGCTAGGAGGGGATCCGCGAACACCGGGGAGCTGTTTTTT.